This passage covers 26 T cell receptor beta chains from one sample sequenced in a study of blood T cells in healthy people across ages. Then a second PCR, running about 6 to 11 cycles, was carried out with a sample-barcoded 5' primer and a J-beta primer mix. TCRdb called the 5' RACE reads again in MiXCR, with one record for every CDR3 protein. Of some 1,800,000 distinct CDR3 sequences detected, about two fifths appear once; the ten largest clones hold approximately 22%. The specimen was blood. These receptors originate from a human donor in good health.

This rearrangement joins TRBV4-3 to TRBJ2-7; D is uncertain. This CDR3 comprises 14 residues. The V end lost 1 base, the J end lost 3 bases, and 10 bases lay between the germline ends. The germline V gene encodes CDR1 LGHNA and CDR2 YSLEER. This CDR3 is CASSQGSTDYEQYF. The DNA of the CDR3 is TGCGCCAGCAGCCAAGGGTCGACTGACTACGAGCAGTACTTC.

This clonotype showed up just a few times. The chain is built from TRBV3-1 and TRBJ2-3; D ambiguous. This CDR3 is built from 15 residues. Trimming pared 4 bases from V and 1 base from J, leaving 12 bases between. Germline CDR1 LGHDT, CDR2 YNNKEL (reference sequence). The CDR3 is CASSPEPIRTDTQYF. The CDR3 DNA reads TGTGCCAGCAGCCCAGAGCCTATACGCACAGATACGCAGTATTTT.

This clonotype was found a few times. The genes are TRBV28 and TRBJ2-7, with D tentatively TRBD1 or TRBD2 (5 bases each). Trimming left V 2 bases short and J 4 bases short, with 12 bases between. Germline V CDR1 and CDR2: MDHEN, SYDVKM. The length of the CDR3 is 14 residues. The CDR3 DNA sequence: TGTGCCAGCAGTTTAGGTGGGACCCGATACGAGCAGTACTTC. This gives the protein CASSLGGTRYEQYF.

The rearrangement joins TRBV5-6 to TRBJ1-2; D gene unclear. V shed 4 bases and J shed 3 bases, with 10 bases lying between them. The CDR3 is 13 residues long. Per the germline V gene, CDR1 is SGHDT and CDR2 is YYEEEE. CDR3 residues: CASSPVSDYGYTF. The CDR3 DNA sequence: TGTGCCAGCAGCCCGGTCTCTGACTATGGCTACACCTTC.

This clonotype was counted only a few times. This chain links TRBV6-1 with TRBJ2-5; unclear D gene. Trimming left V 4 bases short and J 0 bases short, with 9 bases between. Germline CDR1 is MNHNS and CDR2 is SASEGT. The CDR3 sequence is 14 residues long. As DNA, the CDR3 is TGTGCCAGCAGTGGTTCACCGTACCAAGAGACCCAGTACTTC. Protein sequence: CASSGSPYQETQYF.

This CDR3 reads CASSFGWSGGAATDTQYF. Here the CDR3 DNA reads TGTGCCAGCAGCTTTGGGTGGTCGGGCGGGGCGGCCACAGATACGCAGTATTTT. The chain carries TRBV7-8 and TRBJ2-3; tentatively, D is TRBD2 (6 bases). The V and J ends lost 3 bases and 2 bases respectively, with 21 bases between them. The CDR3 length is 18 residues. Germline V gives CDR1 SGHVS, CDR2 FQNEAQ.

V and J are TRBV11-2 and TRBJ2-7; 7 bases line up with TRBD1. Per germline, CDR1 SGHAT and CDR2 FQNNGV. Unmatched junction bases numbered 6, after V lost 5 bases and J lost 2 bases. The length of the CDR3 is 14 residues. The CDR3 is CASSHDRAPYEQYF. CDR3 DNA sequence: TGTGCCAGCAGCCACGACAGGGCCCCCTACGAGCAGTACTTC. Variable domain in full (rest from reference TRBV11-2 and TRBJ2-7): EAGVAQSPRYKIIEKRQSVAFWCNPISGHATLYWYQQILGQGPKLLIQFQNNGVVDDSQLPKDRFSAERLKGVDSTLKIQPAKLEDSAVYLCASSHDRAPYEQYFGPGTRLTVT.

This clonotype was seen a few times. This may stem from a read error, because a much larger clone lies one nucleotide away. No conserved phenylalanine or tryptophan ends this CDR3, so it is likely a read error. The chain uses TRBV7-2 and TRBJ1-2, with a tentative D call TRBD1 (6 bases). The ends were cut back, 5 bases at V and 4 bases at J, with 8 bases in the middle. The CDR3 sequence is 12 residues long. CDR1 and CDR2 from the germline V gene are SGHTA and FQGNSA. CDR3 region: CASSRDIYGYTC. CDR3 nucleotide sequence: TGTGCCAGCAGCCGGGACATCTATGGCTACACCTGC.

This clonotype has only one observation. The rearrangement joins TRBV11-2 to TRBJ2-4; 11 nucleotides line up with TRBD2. The germline gives CDR1 SGHAT, CDR2 FQNNGV. The CDR3 is 18 amino acids. V shed 4 bases, J shed 0 bases, and the junction held 8 bases outside the gene matches. The CDR3 is CASSSRIAGGLAKNIQYF. CDR3 in DNA: TGTGCCAGCAGCTCACGAATAGCGGGGGGGTTAGCCAAAAACATTCAGTACTTC.

The rearrangement uses TRBV29-1 and TRBJ2-1; 7 bases align to TRBD1. With 7 bases clipped from V and 9 bases from J, the junction kept 12 bases outside the gene matches. The CDR3 covers 13 residues. Germline CDR1 reads SQVTM; CDR2 reads ANQGSEA. CDR3 DNA: TGCAGCGGACGACAGGGTAAGGGCAGTGAGCAGTTCTTC. The encoded protein is CSGRQGKGSEQFF.

Of note for this clonotype: The CDR3 ends on some other residue instead of the conserved phenylalanine or tryptophan, so this is likely a read error. The V gene is TRBV6-6, the J gene TRBJ2-7; maybe TRBD2 (6 bases). V was pared by 6 bases and J by 4 bases, with 13 bases between. Per germline, CDR1 MNHNY and CDR2 SVGAGI (reference sequence). The CDR3 covers 13 residues. CDR3 amino acids: CASRDGTYYEQYY. As DNA, the CDR3 is TGTGCCAGCAGAGATGGGACTTATTACGAGCAGTACTAC.

J is TRBJ1-4 and V is TRBV6-1; 9 nucleotides agree with TRBD1. With 6 bases clipped from V and 4 bases from J, the junction kept 3 bases outside the gene matches. In germline, CDR1 is MNHNS, CDR2 SASEGT. The CDR3 has 14 residues. The CDR3 region has the DNA TGTGCCAGCAGGCCGACAGGGGGTAATGAAAAACTGTTTTTT. Amino acids: CASRPTGGNEKLFF.

This clonotype was counted once. This sequence joins TRBV7-2 and TRBJ2-3, with a weak D call TRBD2 (5 bases). With 1 base removed from V and 2 bases from J, the gap between germline ends came to 19 bases. Germline assignment: CDR1 SGHTA and CDR2 FQGNSA. The CDR3 is made up of 18 amino acids. The CDR3 bases are TGTGCCAGCAGCTTAGGCCCCAGAGGGAGTGGTTACACAGATACGCAGTATTTT. Protein product: CASSLGPRGSGYTDTQYF.

This clonotype was observed at least ten times. This chain joins TRBV7-2 and TRBJ2-7; the D call may be TRBD1 or TRBD2 (5 bases each). Trimming took off 3 bases at V and 0 bases at J, with 12 bases between the two ends. CDR3 length: 15 residues. Germline CDR1 and CDR2: SGHTA and FQGNSA. This chain's CDR3 is CASSLASGSSYEQYF. The CDR3 nucleotides are TGTGCCAGCAGCTTGGCGTCAGGGAGCTCCTACGAGCAGTACTTC.

The J gene is TRBJ2-3, the V gene TRBV7-2; weak D call: TRBD2 (6 bases). The CDR3 contains 16 residues. CDR1 and CDR2 (germline): SGHTA, FQGNSA. Deletions cut 3 bases from V and 4 bases from J, with 17 bases between. The CDR3 DNA sequence: TGTGCCAGCAGCTTCCACGGCGGGGCCGTGGCAGATACGCAGTATTTT. This translates into CASSFHGGAVADTQYF.

The chain carries TRBV28 and TRBJ2-5; 8 bases map to TRBD1. The J call may not be correct, given that the DNA end is closer to TRBJ2-7. CDR3 size: 14 residues. The V gene's germline CDR1 is MDHEN and CDR2 SYDVKM. The CDR3 region is CASSSQGVTYEQYF. Here the CDR3 DNA reads TGTGCCAGCAGTTCACAGGGGGTCACCTACGAGCAGTACTTC.

This clonotype was seen just once. The junction does not match germline at one end; this may be a read error. The rearrangement joins TRBV29-1 to TRBJ2-3, with TRBD2 identical over 7 bases. Germline V gene lookup returns CDR1 SQVTM and CDR2 ANQGSEA. The CDR3 runs to 14 residues. As DNA, the CDR3 is TGCGGCGTCCTGGGGGGGACTAGCACAGATACGCAGTATTTT. It encodes CGVLGGTSTDTQYF.

The chain carries TRBV29-1 and TRBJ2-5; perhaps TRBD2 as D (5 bases). The CDR3 has 12 amino acids. From germline, CDR1 is SQVTM and CDR2 ANQGSEA. Trimming removed 5 bases from V and 6 bases from J, with 13 bases in between. This chain's CDR3 is CSVSIPGKTQYF. CDR3 in DNA: TGCAGCGTTAGCATCCCGGGGAAGACCCAGTACTTC.

This clonotype is a singleton in its sample. The CDR3 region has the DNA TGCAGCGCCCAAGCGATAAGGGGGGGCGTTCAAGAGACCCAGTACTTC. This codes for CSAQAIRGGVQETQYF. The rearrangement uses TRBV29-1 and TRBJ2-5; the D gene is possibly TRBD2 (7 bases). V gave up 7 bases and J gave up 2 bases, with 23 bases separating them. The germline gives CDR1 SQVTM, CDR2 ANQGSEA. CDR3 length: 16 residues.

The chain joins TRBV6-2 or TRBV6-3 to TRBJ2-1, with 7 bases that match TRBD2. V lost 3 bases to trimming and J lost 7 bases; unmatched junction nucleotides: 3. Germline values: CDR1 MNHEY, CDR2 SVGEGT. The CDR3 is 13 residues long. The CDR3 DNA reads as TGTGCCAGCAGTTATATGCGGGGGAATGAGCAGTTCTTC. As protein: CASSYMRGNEQFF.

This clonotype was picked up a small number of times. The chain combines TRBV20-1 with TRBJ1-1, with 8 bases fitting TRBD1. With V trimmed by 5 bases and J by 9 bases, 17 bases remained unmatched. This CDR3 spans 15 amino acids. The germline V gene encodes CDR1 DFQATT and CDR2 SNEGSKA (reference sequence). The CDR3 region is CSALPGDRGHQKAFF. DNA for the CDR3: TGCAGTGCTCTCCCCGGTGACAGGGGCCACCAGAAAGCTTTCTTT.

This clonotype has a count of ten or more. The chain couples TRBV20-1 to TRBJ1-2, with TRBD1 as a possible D gene (6 bases). The CDR3 spans 10 residues. Per the germline V gene, CDR1 is DFQATT and CDR2 is SNEGSKA (reference sequence). The CDR3 reads CSVQGNGYTF. The CDR3 DNA sequence: TGCAGCGTACAGGGAAATGGCTACACCTTC.

The genes are TRBV20-1 and TRBJ2-3; 7 bases line up with TRBD2. Germline trimming cut 4 bases from V and 2 bases from J; bases unmatched to any gene: 6. The germline V gene has CDR1 DFQATT and CDR2 SNEGSKA (reference sequence). The CDR3 contains 14 residues. For the CDR3, the DNA is TGCAGTGCTAATGGGCGGGGGTCCACAGATACGCAGTATTTT. It is translated as CSANGRGSTDTQYF.

This chain joins TRBV3-1 and TRBJ2-5, with 10 bases matching TRBD2. The trim removed 2 bases at V and 4 bases at J, leaving 7 bases unmatched. This CDR3 has 16 amino acids. Germline CDR1 LGHDT, CDR2 YNNKEL (reference sequence). The CDR3: CASSQLLAGVSETQYF. DNA for the CDR3: TGTGCCAGCAGCCAACTTCTAGCGGGGGTGTCAGAGACCCAGTACTTC.

This clonotype was seen only a few times. V gene TRBV18 combines with J gene TRBJ2-1; D tentatively reads TRBD1 or TRBD2 (6 bases each). The CDR3 sequence is 15 residues long. In germline, CDR1 is KGHSH, CDR2 LQKENI. The germline V and J ends were trimmed by 2 bases and 6 bases, with 14 bases remaining between them. The CDR3 spells CASSPMGGLGNEQFF. CDR3 bases: TGTGCCAGCTCACCAATGGGGGGCCTTGGCAATGAGCAGTTCTTC.

This clonotype was counted once. It is unclear where the CDR3 begins or ends on the DNA, so no DNA is shown, and the CDR3 is as TCRdb lists it. V usage is TRBV12-3 or TRBV12-4 and J usage is TRBJ1-4. The CDR3 comprises 19 residues, both ends counted. The CDR3 protein is CASSFGSGRADRLNEKLFF.